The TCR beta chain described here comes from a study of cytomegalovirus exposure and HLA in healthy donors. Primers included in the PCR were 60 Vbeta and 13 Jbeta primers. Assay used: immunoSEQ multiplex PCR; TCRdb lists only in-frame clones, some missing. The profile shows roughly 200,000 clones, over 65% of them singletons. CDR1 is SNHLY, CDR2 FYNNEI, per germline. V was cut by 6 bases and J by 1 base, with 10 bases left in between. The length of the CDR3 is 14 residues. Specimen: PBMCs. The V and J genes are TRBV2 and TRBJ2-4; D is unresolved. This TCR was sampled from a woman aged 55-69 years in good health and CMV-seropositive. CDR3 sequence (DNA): TGTGCCAGCAGCTACGATAAGGCCAAAAACATTCAGTACTTC. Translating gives CASSYDKAKNIQYF.